The clone carrying this T cell receptor beta chain was recorded only once. What it binds is not known. The data were obtained in a study of T-cell memory formation after mild COVID-19. V shed 5 bases and J 5 bases; nucleotides not matched to a gene: 7. The germline V gene has CDR1 LNHNV and CDR2 YYDKDF (reference sequence). The CDR3 spans 15 residues. Findings and caveats of the study: The pre-infection memory compartment contained some responding clones, suggesting cross-reactive memory joined. Contracting CD8+ clones were enriched in EMRA, CD4+ mainly in CM and EM.

From 5'RACE with constant-segment primers came TCR alpha and TCR beta cDNA libraries that carried sample barcodes and UMIs. TCRdb itself ran the 5' RACE reads through MiXCR, one entry per CDR3 protein. The sample holds under 300,000 distinct CDR3 sequences; 8% to 10% are singletons and the top ten take 22%. The sequenced sample was PBMCs or a T cell subset sorted from them (not recorded which). The chain recombines TRBV15 with TRBJ1-4; TRBD1 matches at 8 bases. The TCR originated in a man younger than 35 who had mild COVID-19 (a few samples of this study predate the infection). Cell type and time point are not known. The CDR3 is CATSPGQVENEKLFF. CDR3 bases: TGTGCCACCAGCCCGGGACAGGTTGAGAATGAAAAACTGTTTTTT.